Below, 29 T cell receptor beta chains from the same sample are listed, as sequenced in a study of response to subunit inactivated influenza vaccine. MiXCR was run by TCRdb on the RT-PCR reads, yielding one entry per CDR3 protein. The table includes roughly 700,000 distinct CDR3 sequences, approximately 14% detected once. Here the sequenced sample was PBMCs from blood, taken about 13 days after vaccination. These receptors came from a man aged 50-60 years who received an inactivated influenza vaccine.

This clonotype occurred many times. The rearrangement joins TRBV29-1 to TRBJ2-2; the match to TRBD1 covers 8 bases. Germline V gene sequence: CDR1 SQVTM, CDR2 ANQGSEA. The V and J ends lost 7 bases and 6 bases, in that order; junction bases with no gene match: 4. This CDR3 is built from 12 residues. The CDR3 is CSAGQVSGELFF. The CDR3 DNA reads as TGCAGCGCGGGACAGGTCTCCGGGGAGCTGTTTTTT.

V gene TRBV20-1 combines with J gene TRBJ2-1, with TRBD2 matching 16 bases. V shed 1 base and J 2 bases; nucleotides not matched to a gene: 8. The CDR3 extends over 19 amino acids. Per germline, CDR1 DFQATT and CDR2 SNEGSKA (reference sequence). The chain's CDR3 is CSARGPGTSGRDTYNEQFF. CDR3 in DNA: TGCAGTGCTAGAGGTCCCGGGACTAGCGGGAGGGATACCTACAATGAGCAGTTCTTC.

This clonotype was observed a few times. The genes are TRBV28 and TRBJ2-5; D gene uncertain. The CDR3 contains 12 residues. Deletions cut 3 bases from V and 6 bases from J, with 8 bases between. Germline CDR1 MDHEN, CDR2 SYDVKM. The CDR3 loop reads CASSLTGQTQYF. CDR3 sequence (DNA): TGTGCCAGCAGTTTGACTGGCCAGACCCAGTACTTC.

The J gene is TRBJ1-2, the V gene TRBV12-3 or TRBV12-4; TRBD1 aligns across 8 bases. The CDR3 covers 14 residues. V shed 6 bases, J shed 3 bases, and the junction held 6 bases outside the gene matches. The CDR3 DNA sequence: TGTGCCAGCAGCCGCAGGGGGCCGGACTATGGCTACACCTTC. It is translated as CASSRRGPDYGYTF.

This clonotype has a count of ten or more. The rearrangement joins TRBV2 to TRBJ2-3; no reliable D call. CDR1 is SNHLY, CDR2 FYNNEI, per germline. This CDR3 is 14 amino acids long. V dropped 4 bases and J dropped 2 bases, with 10 bases sitting between them. The CDR3 nucleotides read TGTGCCAGCAGTGCCCAAGCCCACACAGATACGCAGTATTTT. Translation: CASSAQAHTDTQYF.

The table lists this clonotype with a few counts. The chain carries TRBV28 and TRBJ2-1; 10 positions agree with TRBD2. The CDR3 has 13 amino acids. V shed 5 bases and J 8 bases; nucleotides not matched to a gene: 3. The germline CDR1 and CDR2 sequences are MDHEN and SYDVKM. The CDR3 sequence: CASSGTSVDEQFF. CDR3 sequence (DNA): TGTGCCAGCAGTGGGACTAGCGTGGATGAGCAGTTCTTC. Supplemented by reference TRBV28 and TRBJ2-1, the full variable domain reads DVKVTQSSRYLVKRTGEKVFLECVQDMDHENMFWYRQDPGLGLRLIYFSYDVKMKEKGDIPEGYSVSREKKERFSLILESASTNQTSMYLCASSGTSVDEQFFGPGTRLTVL.

The chain couples TRBV11-2 to TRBJ1-1; D might be TRBD1 (6 bases). This CDR3 spans 17 amino acids. Germline values: CDR1 SGHAT, CDR2 FQNNGV. Trimming stripped 2 bases from V and 0 bases from J, with 16 bases between. Here the CDR3 reads CASSLRTGLHMNTEAFF. The CDR3 DNA follows: TGTGCCAGCAGCTTACGCACAGGGTTACACATGAACACTGAAGCTTTCTTT.

This chain links TRBV20-1 with TRBJ2-6; D might be TRBD2 (5 bases). This CDR3 region has 14 residues. Germline CDR1 is DFQATT and CDR2 is SNEGSKA (reference sequence). V dropped 2 bases and J dropped 0 bases, with 5 bases sitting between them. CDR3 residues: CSARRGSGANVLTF. In DNA form, the CDR3 reads TGCAGTGCTAGACGGGGCTCTGGGGCCAACGTCCTGACTTTC.

The rearrangement links TRBV20-1 to TRBJ2-1; D not resolved. The V gene's germline CDR1 is DFQATT and CDR2 SNEGSKA (reference sequence). The CDR3 spans 13 residues. V was trimmed by 5 bases and J by 0 bases, leaving 8 bases between them. The CDR3 sequence is CSAYQVSYNEQFF. CDR3 bases: TGCAGTGCTTATCAGGTCTCCTACAATGAGCAGTTCTTC.

This clonotype was counted only a few times. The gene calls are TRBV20-1 and TRBJ1-5; weak D call: TRBD1 (5 bases). The CDR3 is 15 amino acids. The V end lost 0 bases, the J end lost 5 bases, and 14 bases lay between the germline ends. Germline V CDR1 and CDR2: DFQATT, SNEGSKA (reference sequence). The DNA for the CDR3 is TGCAGTGCTAGAGATCGGGGCAGCCTGTATCAGCCCCAGCATTTT. It specifies CSARDRGSLYQPQHF.

The chain combines TRBV11-2 with TRBJ2-3, with unresolved D. V was shortened by 5 bases and J by 0 bases, with 9 bases between the two germline ends. The CDR3 covers 14 residues. Looked up from germline, CDR1 is SGHAT and CDR2 is FQNNGV. The CDR3 loop reads CASSIGLSTDTQYF. The CDR3 coding sequence is TGTGCCAGCAGCATAGGGTTGAGCACAGATACGCAGTATTTT.

This sequence joins TRBV4-3 and TRBJ1-1; D might be TRBD1 (5 bases). This CDR3 is 15 amino acids long. Trimming removed 3 bases from V and 6 bases from J, with 17 bases in between. Germline CDR1 and CDR2: LGHNA and YSLEER. In nucleotides, the CDR3 is TGCGCCAGCAGCCAGACTCTTACCCGGGGACCTGAAGCTTTCTTT. Translation gives CASSQTLTRGPEAFF.

This clonotype has just a few counts. The chain carries TRBV4-3 and TRBJ2-3; possible D gene TRBD1, 5 bases. Trimming took off 0 bases at V and 2 bases at J, with 15 bases between the two ends. The CDR3 covers 17 residues. Per the germline V gene, CDR1 is LGHNA and CDR2 is YSLEER. The CDR3 DNA sequence: TGCGCCAGCAGCCAAGATCTTGGCAGGGTTCCCACAGATACGCAGTATTTT. This encodes CASSQDLGRVPTDTQYF.

CDR3 coding DNA: TGCGCCAGCAGCCTTAACCAAATCCTTCGAACAGATACGCAGTATTTT. It is translated as CASSLNQILRTDTQYF. The V gene is TRBV4-3, the J gene TRBJ2-3; D gene unclear. The CDR3 covers 16 residues. The germline V and J ends were trimmed by 4 bases and 3 bases, with 17 bases remaining between them. CDR1 and CDR2 (germline): LGHNA, YSLEER.

This clonotype was found a few times. This chain uses TRBV7-2 with TRBJ1-4; no firm D call. CDR1 and CDR2 from the germline V gene are SGHTA and FQGNSA. With 4 bases removed from V and 5 bases from J, the gap between germline ends came to 8 bases. CDR3 length: 13 residues. The CDR3 DNA reads TGTGCCAGCAGCTCTGAGCCCAATGAAAAACTGTTTTTT. It codes for CASSSEPNEKLFF.

This clonotype was found many times. The chain recombines TRBV4-1 with TRBJ2-3, with 16 bases matching TRBD2. The CDR3 loop spans 17 amino acids. CDR1 is MGHRA and CDR2 is YSYEKL in the germline V gene. The ends lost 3 bases at V and 5 bases at J; junction bases unmatched: 5. CDR3 sequence (DNA): TGCGCCAGCAGCCACCTGGGACTAGCGGGAGGGCGAGATACGCAGTATTTT. As protein: CASSHLGLAGGRDTQYF.

In its sample, this clonotype was seen once. This chain uses TRBV29-1 with TRBJ1-2; TRBD1 matches at 10 bases. Germline CDR1 SQVTM, CDR2 ANQGSEA. With 5 bases clipped from V and 3 bases from J, the junction kept 9 bases outside the gene matches. The CDR3 totals 15 residues. The CDR3, as DNA: TGCAGCGTTTACTCGACAGGGGGCCGTGACTATGGCTACACCTTC. Protein product: CSVYSTGGRDYGYTF.

In its sample, this clonotype was seen a few times. The J gene is TRBJ1-1, the V gene TRBV7-2, with D tentatively TRBD1 (5 bases). CDR3 length: 13 residues. Germline assignment: CDR1 SGHTA and CDR2 FQGNSA. V was cut by 5 bases and J by 5 bases, with 12 bases left in between. For the CDR3, the DNA is TGTGCCAGCAGCGCGACTAAGGGGACTGAAGCTTTCTTT. The encoded protein is CASSATKGTEAFF. The whole variable domain, remainder taken from reference TRBV7-2 and TRBJ1-1, is GAGVSQSPSNKVTEKGKDVELRCDPISGHTALYWYRQSLGQGLEFLIYFQGNSAPDKSGLPSDRFSAERTGGSVSTLTIQRTQQEDSAVYLCASSATKGTEAFFGQGTRLTVV.

The chain has TRBV20-1 and TRBJ2-7, with D possibly TRBD1 on 6 matching bases. V gave up 4 bases and J gave up 2 bases, with 15 bases separating them. The CDR3 runs to 14 residues. Germline V gene lookup returns CDR1 DFQATT and CDR2 SNEGSKA (reference sequence). In nucleotides, the CDR3 is TGCAGTGCTACTTTTGAGGGGGTAACCTACGAGCAGTACTTC. Residues: CSATFEGVTYEQYF.

V and J are TRBV28 and TRBJ2-3; 14 nucleotides agree with TRBD2. This CDR3 region has 21 residues. Germline V gives CDR1 MDHEN, CDR2 SYDVKM. Trimming at V came to 3 bases and at J to 0 bases, leaving 14 bases not matched to a gene. CDR3 coding DNA: TGTGCCAGCAGTTTTACCCCCGGGACTAGCGGGGGCGAACCTAGCACAGATACGCAGTATTTT. This gives the protein CASSFTPGTSGGEPSTDTQYF.

This clonotype was seen a handful of times. This rearrangement joins TRBV4-3 to TRBJ1-6; D not certain. The germline CDR1 and CDR2 sequences are LGHNA and YSLEER. Trimming left V 2 bases short and J 11 bases short, with 13 bases between. CDR3 length: 14 amino acids. The CDR3 is CASSQRLGSPPLHF. CDR3 DNA: TGCGCCAGCAGCCAAAGGTTGGGGTCTCCACCCCTCCACTTT.

The gene calls are TRBV9 and TRBJ1-1; 7 bases align to TRBD1. Germline V gives CDR1 SGDLS, CDR2 YYNGEE. This CDR3 is 18 amino acids long. V dropped 3 bases and J dropped 4; count of bases not matched to a gene: 18. CDR3 loop: CASSGATGQTLRGTEAFF. The CDR3 coding sequence is TGTGCCAGCAGCGGGGCTACGGGACAGACCCTTCGGGGCACTGAAGCTTTCTTT.

This clonotype has just a few counts. This CDR3 is CASSSRYRGHTEAFF. In DNA form, the CDR3 reads TGTGCCAGCAGCTCCCGTTACAGGGGTCACACTGAAGCTTTCTTT. This chain links TRBV7-8 with TRBJ1-1; 7 nucleotides match TRBD1. The CDR3 has 15 amino acids. Germline CDR1 is SGHVS and CDR2 is FQNEAQ. V shed 4 bases, J shed 3 bases, and the junction held 8 bases outside the gene matches.

V is TRBV7-2 and J is TRBJ2-3; possible D gene TRBD1, 6 bases. Germline-derived CDR1 and CDR2 are SGHTA and FQGNSA. V dropped 5 bases and J dropped 4 bases, with 16 bases sitting between them. This CDR3 contains 15 residues. As DNA, the CDR3 is TGTGCCAGCAGCCAAAGGGGGTTTGTATCAGATACGCAGTATTTT. Translated, it gives CASSQRGFVSDTQYF.

This clonotype was detected only a few times. This chain links TRBV5-1 with TRBJ2-3; 7 bases agree with TRBD1. In germline, CDR1 is SGHRS, CDR2 YFSETQ. This CDR3 comprises 14 residues. V gave up 6 bases and J gave up 0 bases; unmatched junction bases: 4. CDR3 sequence reads: CASNRGGSTDTQYF. The CDR3 coding sequence is TGCGCCAGCAACAGGGGCGGGAGCACAGATACGCAGTATTTT.

This clonotype was observed a single time. This chain links TRBV24-1 with TRBJ2-1, with D perhaps TRBD2 (6 bases). The CDR3 is 15 residues long. Trimming removed 4 bases at V and 7 bases at J, with 16 bases between. Germline assignment: CDR1 KGHDR and CDR2 SFDVKD. The CDR3 here is CATSEVGSGGNEQFF. The CDR3 DNA is TGTGCCACCAGTGAGGTCGGGTCCGGAGGGAATGAGCAGTTCTTC.

This clonotype has more than one count but fewer than ten. The V gene is TRBV6-1, the J gene TRBJ1-1; 8 bases are a match to TRBD1. Per the germline V gene, CDR1 is MNHNS and CDR2 is SASEGT. The CDR3 is 15 residues long. Germline trimming cut 6 bases from V and 4 bases from J; bases unmatched to any gene: 10. This CDR3 reads CASSIGNRGVTEAFF. In DNA, the CDR3 is TGTGCCAGCAGCATAGGGAACAGGGGGGTCACTGAAGCTTTCTTT.

In this sample, this clonotype turned up a few times. This sequence joins TRBV3-1 and TRBJ2-1; 9 nucleotides line up with TRBD2. The V gene end was trimmed by 10 bases and the J gene end by 8 bases; junction bases not matched to a gene: 21. Germline CDR1 LGHDT, CDR2 YNNKEL (reference sequence). The CDR3 is 17 residues long. Here the CDR3 reads CANRLKLGGRAKDEQFF. In DNA form, the CDR3 reads TGTGCCAATCGTCTAAAACTGGGCGGGAGGGCTAAGGATGAGCAGTTCTTC.

A few counts support this clonotype. The rearrangement links TRBV7-3 to TRBJ2-3, with 8 bases fitting TRBD1. The V and J ends lost 5 bases and 1 base, in that order; junction bases with no gene match: 11. CDR1 SGHTA and CDR2 FQGTGA come from the germline V gene. The CDR3 has 17 residues. Written as DNA, the CDR3 is TGTGCCAGCAGCACCGGACAGGGTGGCTTCGGCACAGATACGCAGTATTTT. It specifies CASSTGQGGFGTDTQYF.